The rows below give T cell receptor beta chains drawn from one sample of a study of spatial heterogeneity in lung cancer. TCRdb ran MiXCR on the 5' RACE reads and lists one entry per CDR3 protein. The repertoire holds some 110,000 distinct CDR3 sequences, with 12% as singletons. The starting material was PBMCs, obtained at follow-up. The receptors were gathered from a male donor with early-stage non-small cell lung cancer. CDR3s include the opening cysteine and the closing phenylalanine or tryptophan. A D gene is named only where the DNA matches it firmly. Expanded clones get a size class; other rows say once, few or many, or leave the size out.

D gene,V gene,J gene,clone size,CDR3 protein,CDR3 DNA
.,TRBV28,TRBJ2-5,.,CASSGVAGRRGTQYF,TGTGCCAGCAGTGGGGTAGCAGGCCGAAGGGGGACCCAGTACTTC
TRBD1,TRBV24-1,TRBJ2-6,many,CATSDFAGGGSGANVLTF,TGTGCCACCAGTGATTTCGCAGGGGGCGGCTCTGGGGCCAACGTCCTGACTTTC
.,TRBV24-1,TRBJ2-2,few,CATSDSTGTNTGELFF,TGTGCCACCAGTGATTCGACAGGAACGAACACCGGGGAGCTGTTTTTT
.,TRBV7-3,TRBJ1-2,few,CASSPRPGLIDTF,TGTGCCAGCAGCCCCAGGCCGGGTCTGATAGACACCTTC
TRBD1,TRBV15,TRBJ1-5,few,CATSREWGTGMQPQHF,TGTGCCACCAGCAGAGAATGGGGGACAGGGATGCAGCCCCAGCATTTT
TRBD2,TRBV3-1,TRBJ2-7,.,CASSQGWAGEQQYF,TGTGCCAGCAGCCAAGGATGGGCGGGGGAGCAGCAGTACTTC
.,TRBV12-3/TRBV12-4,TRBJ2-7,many,CASSSRPGYEQYF,TGTGCCAGCAGTTCCCGTCCTGGGTACGAGCAGTACTTC
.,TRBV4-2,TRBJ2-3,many,CASSQGAGTQYF,TGTGCCAGCAGCCAAGGAGCGGGTACGCAGTATTTT
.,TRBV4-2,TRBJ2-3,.,CASSQVQSGSSTDTQYF,TGTGCCAGCAGCCAAGTCCAGTCGGGCTCGAGCACAGATACGCAGTATTTT
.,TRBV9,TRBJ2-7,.,CASSPQTSWGEQYF,TGTGCCAGCAGCCCCCAGACCAGTTGGGGTGAGCAGTACTTC
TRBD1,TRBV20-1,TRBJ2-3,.,CSARRGQVSTDTQYF,TGCAGTGCGAGGCGCGGACAGGTTAGCACAGATACGCAGTATTTT
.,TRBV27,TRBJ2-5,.,CASSSTLFLHSERTEETQYF,TGTGCCAGCAGTTCGACGTTGTTCCTCCACAGTGAGCGGACGGAAGAGACCCAGTACTTC
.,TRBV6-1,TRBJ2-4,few,CASSATQNIQYF,TGTGCCAGCAGTGCCACCCAAAACATTCAGTACTTC
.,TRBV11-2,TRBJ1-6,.,CASSSLGRSYSPLHF,TGTGCCAGCAGCTCCCTCGGACGGAGTTATTCACCCCTCCACTTT
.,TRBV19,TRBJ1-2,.,CASSTGQIANYGYTF,TGTGCCAGTAGTACTGGACAGATTGCTAACTATGGCTACACCTTC
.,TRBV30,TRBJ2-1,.,CAWSWVGKQFF,TGTGCCTGGAGTTGGGTAGGGAAGCAGTTCTTC
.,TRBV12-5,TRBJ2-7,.,CASVLGLPGSEQYF,TGTGCTAGTGTCCTGGGACTCCCCGGCTCCGAGCAGTACTTC
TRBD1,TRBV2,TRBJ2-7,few,CASRKDRSLYEQYF,TGTGCCAGCAGAAAGGACAGGTCTCTATACGAGCAGTACTTC
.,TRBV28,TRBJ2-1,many,CASRRTGGEQFF,TGTGCCAGCAGACGGACAGGAGGGGAGCAGTTCTTC
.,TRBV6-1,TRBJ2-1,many,CASSEVRGEQFF,TGTGCCAGCAGTGAAGTCCGAGGTGAGCAGTTCTTC
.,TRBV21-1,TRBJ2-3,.,CASSKQPSDTQYF,TGTGCCAGCAGCAAACAGCCTTCGGATACGCAGTATTTT
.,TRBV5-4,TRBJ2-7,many,CASSSGQGTYEQYF,TGTGCCAGCAGCTCAGGGCAGGGTACCTACGAGCAGTACTTC
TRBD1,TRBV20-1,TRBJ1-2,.,CSAPPGQGAKGYTF,TGCAGTGCTCCTCCGGGACAGGGGGCGAAGGGCTACACCTTC
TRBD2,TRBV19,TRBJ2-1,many,CASSTGGGFEQFF,TGTGCCAGTAGTACCGGGGGGGGCTTTGAGCAGTTCTTC
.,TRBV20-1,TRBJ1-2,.,CSAQSYYRDGYTF,TGCAGTGCTCAATCCTATTATAGGGATGGCTACACCTTC
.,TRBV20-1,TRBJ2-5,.,CSAPNSLETQYF,TGCAGTGCCCCCAACAGCCTAGAGACCCAGTACTTC
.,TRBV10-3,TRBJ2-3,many,CAISEAGFSTDTQYF,TGTGCCATCAGTGAAGCCGGGTTTAGCACAGATACGCAGTATTTT
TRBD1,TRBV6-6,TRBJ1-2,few,CASKQGAYGYTF,TGTGCCAGTAAACAGGGGGCCTATGGCTACACCTTC